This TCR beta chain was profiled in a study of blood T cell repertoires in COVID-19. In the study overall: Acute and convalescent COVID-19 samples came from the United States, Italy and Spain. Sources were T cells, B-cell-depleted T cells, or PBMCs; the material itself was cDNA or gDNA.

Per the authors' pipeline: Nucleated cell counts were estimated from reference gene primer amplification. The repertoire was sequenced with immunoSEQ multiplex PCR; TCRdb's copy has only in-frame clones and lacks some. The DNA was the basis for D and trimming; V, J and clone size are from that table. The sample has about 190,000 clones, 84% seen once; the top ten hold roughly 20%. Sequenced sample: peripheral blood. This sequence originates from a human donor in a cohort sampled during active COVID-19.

CDR3: CASSDRLYGYTF. CDR3 nucleotides: TGTGCCAGTTCGGACAGGCTCTATGGCTACACCTTC. V usage is TRBV19 and J usage is TRBJ1-2; 7 bases line up with TRBD1. CDR1 is LNHDA, CDR2 SQIVND, per germline (reference sequence). Trimming removed 8 bases from V and 4 bases from J; junction bases left unmatched: 4. CDR3 length: 12 amino acids.